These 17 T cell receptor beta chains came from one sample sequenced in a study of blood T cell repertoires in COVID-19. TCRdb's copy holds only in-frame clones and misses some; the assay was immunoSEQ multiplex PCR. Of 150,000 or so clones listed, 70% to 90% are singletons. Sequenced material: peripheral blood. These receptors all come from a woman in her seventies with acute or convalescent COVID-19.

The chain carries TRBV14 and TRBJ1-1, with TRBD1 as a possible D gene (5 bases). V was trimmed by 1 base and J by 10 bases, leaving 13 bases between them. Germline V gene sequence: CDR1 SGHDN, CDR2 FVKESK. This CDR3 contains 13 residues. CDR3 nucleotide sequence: TGTGCCAGCAGCCAAGCCGGGACTTTTCGAGCTTTCTTT. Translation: CASSQAGTFRAFF.

CDR3 coding DNA: TGTGCCAGCAGTAGACAGCAGAACACTGAAGCTTTCTTT. Protein product: CASSRQQNTEAFF. The V and J genes are TRBV12-3 or TRBV12-4 and TRBJ1-1; possibly TRBD1 for D (5 bases). V was cut by 5 bases and J by 1 base, with 8 bases left in between. CDR3 size: 13 residues.

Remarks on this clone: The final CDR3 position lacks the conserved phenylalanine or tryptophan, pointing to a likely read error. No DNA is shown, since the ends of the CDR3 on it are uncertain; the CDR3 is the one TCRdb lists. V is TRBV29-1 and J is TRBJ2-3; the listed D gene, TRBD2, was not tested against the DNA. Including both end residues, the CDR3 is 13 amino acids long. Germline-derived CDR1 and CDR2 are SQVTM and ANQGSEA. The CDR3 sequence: CSVEGQAGTRFPV.

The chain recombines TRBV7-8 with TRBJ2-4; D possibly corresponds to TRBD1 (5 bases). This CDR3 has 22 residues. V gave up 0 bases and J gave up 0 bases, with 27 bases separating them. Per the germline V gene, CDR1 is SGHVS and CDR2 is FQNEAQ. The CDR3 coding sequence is TGTGCCAGCAGCTTAGCGGGTTCCAGGGCCCTAACGCTTTCTTTAGCCAAAAACATTCAGTACTTC. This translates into CASSLAGSRALTLSLAKNIQYF.

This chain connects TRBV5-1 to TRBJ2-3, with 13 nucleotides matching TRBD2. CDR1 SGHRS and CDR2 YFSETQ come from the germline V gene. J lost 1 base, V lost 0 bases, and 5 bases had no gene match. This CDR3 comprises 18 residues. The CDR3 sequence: CASSLAGTSGVGTDTQYF. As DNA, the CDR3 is TGCGCCAGCAGCTTGGCAGGGACTAGCGGGGTGGGCACAGATACGCAGTATTTT.

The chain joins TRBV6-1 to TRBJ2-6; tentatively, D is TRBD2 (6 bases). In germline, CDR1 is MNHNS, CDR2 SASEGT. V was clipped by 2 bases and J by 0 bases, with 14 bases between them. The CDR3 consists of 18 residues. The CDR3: CASSERGSTYSGANVLTF. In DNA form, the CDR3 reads TGTGCCAGCAGTGAACGGGGGTCCACTTACTCTGGGGCCAACGTCCTGACTTTC.

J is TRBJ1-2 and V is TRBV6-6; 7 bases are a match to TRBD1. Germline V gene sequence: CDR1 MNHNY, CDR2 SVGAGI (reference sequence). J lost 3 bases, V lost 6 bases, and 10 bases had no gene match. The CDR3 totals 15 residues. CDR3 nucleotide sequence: TGTGCCAGCAGCCCGACAGGGATGGTAGACTATGGCTACACCTTC. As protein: CASSPTGMVDYGYTF.

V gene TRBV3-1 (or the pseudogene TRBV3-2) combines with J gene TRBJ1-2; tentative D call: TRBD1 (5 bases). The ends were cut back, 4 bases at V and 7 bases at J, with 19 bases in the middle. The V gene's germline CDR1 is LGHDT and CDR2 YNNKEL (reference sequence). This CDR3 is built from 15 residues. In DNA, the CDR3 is TGTGCCAGCAGCCGTCTGGGGGGTCCGGGCACTGGCTACACCTTC. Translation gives CASSRLGGPGTGYTF.

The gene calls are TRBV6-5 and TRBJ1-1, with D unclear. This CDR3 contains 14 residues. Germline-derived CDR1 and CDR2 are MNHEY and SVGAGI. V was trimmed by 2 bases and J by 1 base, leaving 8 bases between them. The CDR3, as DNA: TGTGCCAGCAGTTACCGCTCACAGAACACTGAAGCTTTCTTT. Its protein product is CASSYRSQNTEAFF.

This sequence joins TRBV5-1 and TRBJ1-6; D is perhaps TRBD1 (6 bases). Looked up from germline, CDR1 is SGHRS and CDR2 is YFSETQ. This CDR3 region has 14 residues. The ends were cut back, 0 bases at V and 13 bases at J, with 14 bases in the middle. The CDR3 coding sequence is TGCGCCAGCAGCTTGGGGGACAAAAGTTCGCCCCTCCACTTT. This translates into CASSLGDKSSPLHF. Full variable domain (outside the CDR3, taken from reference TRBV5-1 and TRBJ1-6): KAGVTQTPRYLIKTRGQQVTLSCSPISGHRSVSWYQQTPGQGLQFLFEYFSETQRNKGNFPGRFSGRQFSNSRSEMNVSTLELGDSALYLCASSLGDKSSPLHFGNGTRLTVT.

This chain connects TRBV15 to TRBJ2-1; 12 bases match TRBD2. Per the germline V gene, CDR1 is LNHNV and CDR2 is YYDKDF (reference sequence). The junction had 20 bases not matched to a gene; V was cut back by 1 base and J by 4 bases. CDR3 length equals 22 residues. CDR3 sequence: CATSRGPLAGGPARVLYNEQFF. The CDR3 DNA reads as TGTGCCACCAGCAGAGGTCCTCTAGCGGGGGGGCCGGCGCGGGTGCTGTACAATGAGCAGTTCTTC.

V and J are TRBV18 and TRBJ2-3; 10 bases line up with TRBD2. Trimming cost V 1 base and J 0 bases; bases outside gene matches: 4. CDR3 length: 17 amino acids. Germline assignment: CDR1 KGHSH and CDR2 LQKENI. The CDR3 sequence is CASSPLASGGSTDTQYF. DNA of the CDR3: TGTGCCAGCTCACCACTAGCTAGCGGGGGTAGCACAGATACGCAGTATTTT.

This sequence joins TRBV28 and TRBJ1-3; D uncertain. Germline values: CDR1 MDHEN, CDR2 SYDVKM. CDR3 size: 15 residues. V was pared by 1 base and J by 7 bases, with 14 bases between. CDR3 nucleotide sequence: TGTGCCAGCAGTTTATCTTCGGGGTTGGGGAACACCATATATTTT. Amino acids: CASSLSSGLGNTIYF.

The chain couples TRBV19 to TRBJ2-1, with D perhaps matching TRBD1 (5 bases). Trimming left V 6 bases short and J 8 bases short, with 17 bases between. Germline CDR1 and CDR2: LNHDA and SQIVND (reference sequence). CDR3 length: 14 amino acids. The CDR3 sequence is CASRTQGVGYEQFF. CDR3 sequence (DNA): TGTGCCAGTAGGACACAAGGGGTGGGCTATGAGCAGTTCTTC. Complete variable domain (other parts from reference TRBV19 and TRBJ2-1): DGGITQSPKYLFRKEGQNVTLSCEQNLNHDAMYWYRQDPGQGLRLIYYSQIVNDFQKGDIAEGYSVSREKKESFPLTVTSAQKNPTAFYLCASRTQGVGYEQFFGPGTRLTVL.

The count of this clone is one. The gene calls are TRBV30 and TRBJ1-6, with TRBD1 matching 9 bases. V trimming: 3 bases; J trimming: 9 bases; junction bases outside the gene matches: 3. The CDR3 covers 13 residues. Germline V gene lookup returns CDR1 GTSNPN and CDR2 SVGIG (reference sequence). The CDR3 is CAWRGQGRSPLHF. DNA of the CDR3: TGTGCCTGGAGAGGACAGGGGCGTTCACCCCTCCACTTT.

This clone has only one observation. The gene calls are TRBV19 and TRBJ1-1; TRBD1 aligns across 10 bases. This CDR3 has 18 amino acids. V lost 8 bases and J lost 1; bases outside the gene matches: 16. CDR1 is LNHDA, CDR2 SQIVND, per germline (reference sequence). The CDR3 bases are TGTGCCAGTTCGATGGGGAGGACAGGGGGTCTTAAGAACACTGAAGCTTTCTTT. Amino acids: CASSMGRTGGLKNTEAFF.

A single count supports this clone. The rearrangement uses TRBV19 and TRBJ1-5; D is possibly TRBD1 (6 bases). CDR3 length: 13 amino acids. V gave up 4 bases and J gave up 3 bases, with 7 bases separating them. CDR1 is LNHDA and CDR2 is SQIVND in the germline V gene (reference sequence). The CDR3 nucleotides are TGTGCCAGTAGTAGGACAGACAATCAGCCCCAGCATTTT. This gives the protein CASSRTDNQPQHF. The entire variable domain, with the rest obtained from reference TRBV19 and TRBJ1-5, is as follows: DGGITQSPKYLFRKEGQNVTLSCEQNLNHDAMYWYRQDPGQGLRLIYYSQIVNDFQKGDIAEGYSVSREKKESFPLTVTSAQKNPTAFYLCASSRTDNQPQHFGDGTRLSIL.